A single sample gave rise to the 21 T cell receptor beta chains below, sequenced in a study of human T cells and chemical hapten exposure. Time point reported: patch test 2, 6 weeks after DPC sensitization. Treatment indicated: therapeutic diphenylcyclopropenone sensitization with weekly scalp DPC. TCRdb passed the RACE reads through MiXCR, listing each CDR3 protein once. The sample yields approximately 350,000 distinct CDR3 sequences, nearly 6.5% seen once. The specimen comprised whole blood, sampled in connection with sensitization to the hapten diphenylcyclopropenone (DPC). The receptor set was obtained from a woman between 18 and 29 years old with alopecia areata. Some clones in this sample may be carry-over from other donors' samples.

This clonotype showed up many times. The rearrangement uses TRBV6-2 or TRBV6-3 and TRBJ1-1; D is uncertain. Trimming took 5 bases from V and 7 from J, leaving 8 bases between them. CDR3 size: 11 residues. Germline CDR1 is MNHEY and CDR2 is SVGEGT. CDR3 sequence: CASSRAYEAFF. Written as DNA, the CDR3 is TGTGCCAGCAGTCGGGCTTATGAAGCTTTCTTT.

This clonotype was recorded a few times. The chain recombines TRBV11-2 with TRBJ1-2, with 7 bases aligning to TRBD1. This CDR3 has 15 amino acids. From germline, CDR1 is SGHAT and CDR2 FQNNGV. The V segment lost 5 bases and the J segment 4 bases; nucleotides outside the gene matches: 10. CDR3 in DNA: TGTGCCAGCAGCCGAGGGGACAGAGGATCCTATGGCTACACCTTC. Amino acids: CASSRGDRGSYGYTF.

A note on this clonotype: This clone may be a read error of a much larger clone one base away. The chain combines TRBV11-2 with TRBJ1-2; D is possibly TRBD1 (6 bases). The germline V gene encodes CDR1 SGHAT and CDR2 FQNNGV. This CDR3 comprises 16 residues. V dropped 0 bases and J dropped 2 bases, with 13 bases sitting between them. As DNA, the CDR3 is TGTGCCAGCAGCTTAGATCGGCTCCAGGGGAACTATGGCTACACCTTC. As protein: CASSLDRLQGNYGYTF.

This clonotype showed up just a few times. V usage is TRBV5-1 and J usage is TRBJ2-7; perhaps TRBD1 as D (6 bases). The CDR3 sequence is 12 residues long. Germline CDR1 reads SGHRS; CDR2 reads YFSETQ. V lost 0 bases and J 6 bases, leaving 7 bases between the germline ends. CDR3 in amino acids: CASSLEGVEQYF. In DNA form, the CDR3 reads TGCGCCAGCAGCTTGGAGGGGGTCGAGCAGTACTTC.

This clonotype showed up many times. This rearrangement joins TRBV7-8 to TRBJ1-5; no firm D call. The V gene lost 5 bases and the J gene lost 0 bases, with 11 bases spanning the gap. Germline lookup yields CDR1 SGHVS and CDR2 FQNEAQ. The CDR3 is 15 amino acids. Here the CDR3 DNA reads TGTGCCAGCAGCGCACGACGGATTAGCAATCAGCCCCAGCATTTT. Residues: CASSARRISNQPQHF.

The genes are TRBV12-3 or TRBV12-4 and TRBJ1-4; D is ambiguous. V was shortened by 2 bases and J by 4 bases, with 11 bases between the two germline ends. This CDR3 contains 15 residues. For the CDR3, the DNA is TGTGCCAGCAGTTTAAACGGCGGGCATAATGAAAAACTGTTTTTT. It specifies CASSLNGGHNEKLFF.

This clonotype was seen only a few times. J is TRBJ1-5 and V is TRBV12-3 or TRBV12-4, with unresolved D. V was pared by 10 bases and J by 2 bases, with 9 bases between. The CDR3 runs to 12 residues. The CDR3 DNA is TGTGCCACCTCAGCCGGCAATCAGCCCCAGCATTTT. Protein sequence: CATSAGNQPQHF.

This clonotype was seen many times. The J gene is TRBJ1-1, the V gene TRBV10-3; D may be TRBD1 (5 bases). The V end was cut by 8 bases, the J end by 4 bases, with 14 bases between. Looked up from germline, CDR1 is ENHRY and CDR2 is SYGVKD. The CDR3 runs to 13 residues. The CDR3 bases are TGTGCCATCTCCCCGGGGGGGGGCACTGAAGCTTTCTTT. Translated: CAISPGGGTEAFF.

The CDR3 nucleotides read TGCGCCAGCAGCCAAGATATCCCTAGCCCGGGGACCCAGTACTTC. Protein product: CASSQDIPSPGTQYF. The chain recombines TRBV4-1 with TRBJ2-5, with a possible D match to TRBD2 (5 bases). V lost 0 bases and J 7 bases, leaving 15 bases between the germline ends. Germline V gene sequence: CDR1 MGHRA, CDR2 YSYEKL. The CDR3 sequence is 15 residues long.

The chain carries TRBV6-1 and TRBJ1-3, with D unclear. CDR3 length equals 17 residues. Trimming took off 0 bases at V and 0 bases at J, with 12 bases between the two ends. From germline, CDR1 is MNHNS and CDR2 SASEGT. CDR3 bases: TGTGCCAGCAGTGAAGCTTGGAGTACGCTCTCTGGAAACACCATATATTTT. It codes for CASSEAWSTLSGNTIYF.

In nucleotides, the CDR3 is TGTGCCAGCAGTTTACCCCAGGGCCATAATTCACCCCTCCACTTT. As protein: CASSLPQGHNSPLHF. The chain has TRBV28 and TRBJ1-6, with a tentative D call TRBD1 (5 bases). V dropped 2 bases and J dropped 5 bases, with 10 bases sitting between them. The CDR3 contains 15 residues. Germline-derived CDR1 and CDR2 are MDHEN and SYDVKM.

This clonotype was detected a few times. The CDR3 here is CASSLNSGGPQETQYF. CDR3 nucleotide sequence: TGTGCCAGCAGCTTAAATAGCGGGGGACCACAAGAGACCCAGTACTTC. The chain couples TRBV7-3 to TRBJ2-5; 9 bases fit TRBD2. Germline V CDR1 and CDR2: SGHTA, FQGTGA. V lost 1 base to trimming and J lost 2 bases; unmatched junction nucleotides: 5. CDR3 length: 16 residues.

Concerning this clonotype itself: This sequence may be a read error, since a much larger clone differs from it by one base. This chain joins TRBV20-1 and TRBJ2-7; weak D call: TRBD1 (7 bases). Germline-derived CDR1 and CDR2 are DFQATT and SNEGSKA (reference sequence). CDR3 size: 12 residues. Deletions cut 6 bases from V and 8 bases from J, with 17 bases between. The CDR3 reads CSAGGQNNKQYF. In DNA, the CDR3 is TGCAGTGCCGGGGGACAGAATAACAAGCAGTACTTC.

This clonotype came up many times. The chain joins TRBV4-3 to TRBJ2-2; the D call may be TRBD1 or TRBD2 (5 bases each). Germline CDR1 is LGHNA and CDR2 is YSLEER. This CDR3 contains 17 residues. Trimming left V 0 bases short and J 3 bases short, with 14 bases between. The CDR3 nucleotides are TGCGCCAGCAGCCAAGACGGGACGGACATACACACCGGGGAGCTGTTTTTT. Its protein product is CASSQDGTDIHTGELFF.

This clonotype was counted only a few times. The CDR3 is CASSFNGGMAEAFF. The CDR3 DNA reads as TGTGCCAGCAGTTTCAATGGGGGCATGGCTGAAGCTTTCTTT. The chain uses TRBV27 and TRBJ1-1, with D perhaps TRBD1 (6 bases). The germline CDR1 and CDR2 sequences are MNHEY and SMNVEV (reference sequence). This CDR3 is 14 amino acids long. The V gene lost 3 bases and the J gene lost 6 bases, with 14 bases spanning the gap.

The rearrangement joins TRBV12-3 or TRBV12-4 to TRBJ2-1, with D tentatively TRBD1 or TRBD2 (5 bases each). Trimming stripped 5 bases from V and 5 bases from J, with 13 bases between. The length of the CDR3 is 14 residues. The CDR3 here is CASSPRDRHNEQFF. The CDR3 DNA is TGTGCCAGCAGTCCCCGGGACCGACACAATGAGCAGTTCTTC.

This clonotype turned up a few times. This chain links TRBV6-2 or TRBV6-3 with TRBJ1-4, with 11 bases lining up with TRBD1. The CDR3 loop spans 15 amino acids. J lost 10 bases, V lost 6 bases, and 10 bases had no gene match. The germline gives CDR1 MNHEY, CDR2 SVGEGT. The CDR3 DNA sequence: TGTGCCAGCAGCCCTGGCCGGACAGGGGGCCGAAAACTGTTTTTT. Translating gives CASSPGRTGGRKLFF.

This clonotype showed up just a few times. The CDR3 bases are TGTGCCAGCAGCCGGACAGGAGGGAACACCGGGGAGCTGTTTTTT. Translating it yields CASSRTGGNTGELFF. The chain links TRBV4-2 to TRBJ2-2; 7 bases fit TRBD1. The CDR3 is 15 residues long. Per the germline V gene, CDR1 is LGHNA and CDR2 is YNFKEQ. Trimming removed 4 bases from V and 1 base from J; junction bases left unmatched: 3.

This clonotype came up a few times. This chain connects TRBV4-3 to TRBJ1-6, with D possibly TRBD1 on 6 matching bases. There are 17 residues in the CDR3. CDR1 is LGHNA, CDR2 YSLEER, per germline. Trimming took 0 bases from V and 7 from J, leaving 16 bases between them. In DNA, the CDR3 is TGCGCCAGCAGCCAAGATGGGGCGGGGGCGACCAATTCACCCCTCCACTTT. As protein: CASSQDGAGATNSPLHF.

This clonotype has ten or more counts. V and J are TRBV6-2 or TRBV6-3 and TRBJ2-2, with TRBD1 matching over 8 bases. The CDR3 loop spans 14 amino acids. Germline values: CDR1 MNHEY, CDR2 SVGEGT. With V trimmed by 5 bases and J by 5 bases, 4 bases remained unmatched. CDR3 region: CASSRTGRTGELFF. CDR3 DNA sequence: TGTGCCAGCAGTCGGACAGGGAGAACCGGGGAGCTGTTTTTT.

This rearrangement joins TRBV9 to TRBJ2-1; D may be TRBD2 (6 bases). Trimming pared 0 bases from V and 8 bases from J, leaving 15 bases between. The CDR3 has 15 amino acids. Germline V CDR1 and CDR2: SGDLS, YYNGEE. The CDR3 loop reads CASSVGRGGFDEQFF. As DNA, the CDR3 is TGTGCCAGCAGCGTAGGGAGGGGTGGTTTTGATGAGCAGTTCTTC.